The T cell receptor beta chain under discussion was sequenced for a study of blood T cell repertoires in COVID-19. Looking at the study overall: Samples came from the United States, Italy and Spain, spanning acute and convalescent COVID-19. T cells, B-cell-depleted T cells, or PBMCs supplied cDNA or gDNA.

In the original workflow: Nucleated cell counts were estimated from reference gene primer amplification. The method was immunoSEQ multiplex PCR; TCRdb's version includes in-frame clones alone and lacks a portion of them. V, J and clone size were drawn from that table, and D and trimming were deduced from the DNA. This sample has 200,000 to 250,000 clones, with about 91% found just once. This clone appeared a few times. The ends lost 5 bases at V and 2 bases at J; junction bases unmatched: 5. The CDR3 totals 16 residues. Per germline, CDR1 SGHAT and CDR2 FQNNGV. The source of this sequence is a middle-aged woman with acute or convalescent COVID-19. Sequencing used peripheral blood. The V gene is TRBV11-2, the J gene TRBJ2-3, with TRBD2 matching over 12 bases. CDR3 amino acids: CASSRRTSGDTDTQYF. The CDR3, as DNA: TGTGCCAGCAGCCGGAGGACTAGCGGGGACACAGATACGCAGTATTTT.